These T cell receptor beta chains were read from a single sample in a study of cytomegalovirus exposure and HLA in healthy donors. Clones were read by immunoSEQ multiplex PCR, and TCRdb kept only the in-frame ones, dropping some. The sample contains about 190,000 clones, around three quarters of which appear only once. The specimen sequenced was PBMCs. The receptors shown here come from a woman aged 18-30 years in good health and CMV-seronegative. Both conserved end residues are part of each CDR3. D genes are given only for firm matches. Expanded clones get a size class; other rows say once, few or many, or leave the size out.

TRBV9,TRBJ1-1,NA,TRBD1,CASSAGQEVMNTEAFF,TGTGCCAGCAGCGCCGGACAGGAGGTAATGAACACTGAAGCTTTCTTT
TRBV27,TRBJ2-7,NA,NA,CASSIGGASYEQYF,TGTGCCAGCAGTATAGGGGGGGCCTCCTACGAGCAGTACTTC
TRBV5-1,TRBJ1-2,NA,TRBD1,CASSLTGQGLRGYTF,TGCGCCAGCAGCTTAACGGGACAGGGTTTGCGGGGCTACACCTTC
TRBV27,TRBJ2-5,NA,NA,CASSLRPLQTAQETQYF,TGTGCCAGCAGTTTAAGGCCCCTGCAGACAGCGCAAGAGACCCAGTACTTC
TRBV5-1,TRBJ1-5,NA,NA,CASSFSGGQPQHF,TGCGCCAGCAGCTTCTCGGGGGGGCAGCCCCAGCATTTT
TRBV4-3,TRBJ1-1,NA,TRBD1,CASSHRQGGAFF,TGCGCCAGCAGCCACCGACAGGGAGGAGCTTTCTTT
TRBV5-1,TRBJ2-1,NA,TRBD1,CASSPDRDHNEQFF,TGCGCCAGCAGCCCGGACAGGGACCACAATGAGCAGTTCTTC
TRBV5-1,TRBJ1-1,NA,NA,CASSLSDWRESVAFF,TGCGCCAGCAGCCTGTCAGATTGGAGGGAGTCAGTAGCTTTCTTT
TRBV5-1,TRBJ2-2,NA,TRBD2,CASSLDTSGLTGELFF,TGCGCCAGCAGCCTAGATACTAGCGGGCTCACCGGGGAGCTGTTTTTT
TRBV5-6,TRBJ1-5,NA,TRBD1,CASSSGTVGDQPQHF,TGTGCCAGCAGCTCGGGGACAGTGGGCGATCAGCCCCAGCATTTT
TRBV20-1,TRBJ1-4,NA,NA,CSAGDEKLFF,TGCAGTGCCGGGGATGAAAAACTGTTTTTT
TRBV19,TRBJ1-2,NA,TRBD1,CASSMGQGIEHGYTF,TGTGCCAGTAGTATGGGACAGGGGATAGAGCACGGCTACACCTTC
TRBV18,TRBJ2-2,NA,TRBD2,CASSPSGGHTGELFF,TGTGCCAGCTCACCAAGCGGGGGTCACACCGGGGAGCTGTTTTTT
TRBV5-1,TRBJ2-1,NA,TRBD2,CASRTSGALYNEQFF,TGCGCCAGCAGGACTAGCGGGGCCCTCTACAATGAGCAGTTCTTC
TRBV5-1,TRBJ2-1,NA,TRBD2,CASSLELAGGPSRFF,TGCGCCAGCAGCTTGGAACTAGCGGGAGGGCCCTCGCGGTTCTTC
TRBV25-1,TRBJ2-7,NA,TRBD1,CASREPATGGYEQYF,TGTGCCAGCAGGGAACCCGCGACAGGGGGCTACGAGCAGTACTTC
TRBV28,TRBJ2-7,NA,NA,CASSLFEVGVYEQYF,TGTGCCAGCAGTTTATTCGAGGTCGGGGTCTACGAGCAGTACTTC
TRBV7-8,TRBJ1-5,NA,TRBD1,CASSLNEGGTQPQHF,TGTGCCAGCAGCCTAAACGAAGGGGGCACTCAGCCCCAGCATTTT
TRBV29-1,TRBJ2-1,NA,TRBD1,CSWGEGQGGNEQFF,TGCAGCTGGGGAGAGGGACAGGGAGGCAATGAGCAGTTCTTC
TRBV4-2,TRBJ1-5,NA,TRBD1,CASGQGLNQPQHF,TGTGCCAGCGGACAGGGGCTCAATCAGCCCCAGCATTTT
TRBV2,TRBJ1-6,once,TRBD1,CASSDKQGKDSPLHF,TGTGCCAGCAGTGATAAACAGGGGAAGGATTCACCCCTCCACTTT
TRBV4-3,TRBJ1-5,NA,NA,CASSQDGVLGRNNQPQHF,TGCGCCAGCAGCCAAGACGGTGTGTTGGGGCGGAACAATCAGCCCCAGCATTTT
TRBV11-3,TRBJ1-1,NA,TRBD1,CASSSTGFAEAFF,TGTGCCAGCAGCTCGACAGGGTTCGCTGAAGCTTTCTTT
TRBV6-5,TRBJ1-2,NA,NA,CASRGQGRGKDGYTF,TGTGCCAGCAGAGGCCAGGGTCGCGGAAAGGATGGCTACACCTTC
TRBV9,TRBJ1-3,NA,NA,CASSVGSSGNTIYF,TGTGCCAGCAGCGTAGGTAGCTCTGGAAACACCATATATTTT
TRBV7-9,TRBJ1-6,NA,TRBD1,CASSLRDRGQSPLHF,TGTGCCAGCAGCTTAAGGGACAGGGGGCAATCACCCCTCCACTTT
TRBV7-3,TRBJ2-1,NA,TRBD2,CASSPGLAGEAFNNEQFF,TGTGCCAGCAGCCCGGGACTAGCGGGAGAGGCGTTTAACAATGAGCAGTTCTTC
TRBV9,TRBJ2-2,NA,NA,CASSVDTGEDDGELFF,TGTGCCAGCAGCGTAGATACAGGGGAGGATGACGGGGAGCTGTTTTTT
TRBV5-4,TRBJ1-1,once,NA,CASSLAVGGEAFF,TGTGCCAGCAGCTTAGCGGTCGGGGGTGAAGCTTTCTTT
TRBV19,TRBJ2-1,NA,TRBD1,CASSIRQGAYNEQFF,TGTGCCAGTAGTATCAGACAGGGGGCCTACAATGAGCAGTTCTTC
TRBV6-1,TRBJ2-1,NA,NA,CASSEGQGAYNEQFF,TGTGCCAGCAGTGAAGGCCAAGGGGCTTACAATGAGCAGTTCTTC
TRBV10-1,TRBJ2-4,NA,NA,CASSERARGNIQYF,TGCGCCAGTTCCGAGAGGGCCCGCGGGAACATTCAGTACTTC
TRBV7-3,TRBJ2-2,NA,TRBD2,CASNFGGSAGELFF,TGTGCCAGCAATTTTGGCGGGAGTGCCGGGGAGCTGTTTTTT
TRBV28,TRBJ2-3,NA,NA,CASSYPDTSTDTQYF,TGTGCCAGCAGTTATCCCGATACTAGCACAGATACGCAGTATTTT
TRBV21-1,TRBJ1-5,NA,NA,CASSTLVSPGQGDYGQPQHF,TGTGCCAGCAGCACCCTGGTTTCTCCGGGACAGGGGGATTATGGTCAGCCCCAGCATTTT
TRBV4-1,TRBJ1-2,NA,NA,CASRQVIQGDAGYTF,TGCGCCAGCAGACAGGTGATACAGGGTGATGCTGGCTACACCTTC
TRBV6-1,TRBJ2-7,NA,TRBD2,CASRRGLAGYEQYF,TGTGCCAGCAGACGGGGACTAGCGGGTTACGAGCAGTACTTC
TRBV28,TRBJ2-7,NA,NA,CASSEDTYEQYF,TGTGCCAGCAGTGAGGACACTTACGAGCAGTACTTC
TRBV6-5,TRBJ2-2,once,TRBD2,CASSYERGANTGELFF,TGTGCCAGCAGTTACGAGCGGGGGGCCAACACCGGGGAGCTGTTTTTT
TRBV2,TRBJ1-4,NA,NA,CASRVRRGLGNEKLFF,TGTGCCAGCAGAGTCCGACGGGGACTCGGTAATGAAAAACTGTTTTTT